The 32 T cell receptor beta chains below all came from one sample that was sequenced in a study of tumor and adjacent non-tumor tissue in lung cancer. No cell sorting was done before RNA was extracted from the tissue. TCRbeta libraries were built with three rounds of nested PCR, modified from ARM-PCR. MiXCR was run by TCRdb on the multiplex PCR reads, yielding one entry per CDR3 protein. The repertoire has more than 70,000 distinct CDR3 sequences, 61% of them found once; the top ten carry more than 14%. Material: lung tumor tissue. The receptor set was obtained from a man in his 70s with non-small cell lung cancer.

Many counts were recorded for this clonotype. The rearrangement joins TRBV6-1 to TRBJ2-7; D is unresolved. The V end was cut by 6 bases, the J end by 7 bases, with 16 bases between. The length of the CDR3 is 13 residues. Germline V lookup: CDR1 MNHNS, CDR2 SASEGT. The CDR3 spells CASSDRPRGEQYF. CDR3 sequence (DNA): TGTGCCAGCAGCGATAGACCCCGCGGTGAGCAGTACTTC.

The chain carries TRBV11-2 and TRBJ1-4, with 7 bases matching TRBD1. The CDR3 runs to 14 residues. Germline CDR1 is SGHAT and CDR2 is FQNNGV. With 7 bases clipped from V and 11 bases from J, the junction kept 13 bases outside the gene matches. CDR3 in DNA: TGTGCCAGCAACCGGAACCCCGGGACAGAGAAACTGTTTTTT. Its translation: CASNRNPGTEKLFF.

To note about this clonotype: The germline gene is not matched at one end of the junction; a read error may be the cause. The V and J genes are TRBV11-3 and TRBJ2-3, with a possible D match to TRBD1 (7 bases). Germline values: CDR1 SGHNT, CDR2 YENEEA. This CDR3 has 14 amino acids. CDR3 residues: CASSSGGLTDTQYF. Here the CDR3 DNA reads TGTGCCAGCAGCTCAGGGGGACTCACAGACACGCAGTATTTT.

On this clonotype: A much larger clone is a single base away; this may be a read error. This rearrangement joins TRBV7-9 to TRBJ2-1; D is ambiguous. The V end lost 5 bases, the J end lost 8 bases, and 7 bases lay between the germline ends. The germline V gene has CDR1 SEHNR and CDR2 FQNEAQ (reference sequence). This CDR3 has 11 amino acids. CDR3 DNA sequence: TGTGCCAGCAGCCCCCACGATGAGCAGTTCTTC. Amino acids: CASSPHDEQFF.

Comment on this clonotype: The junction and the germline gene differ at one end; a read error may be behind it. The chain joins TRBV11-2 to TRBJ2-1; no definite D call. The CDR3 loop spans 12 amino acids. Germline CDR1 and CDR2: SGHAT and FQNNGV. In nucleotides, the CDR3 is TGTGCCAGCAGCTTTGGGTTAAATGATCAGCTCTTC. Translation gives CASSFGLNDQLF.

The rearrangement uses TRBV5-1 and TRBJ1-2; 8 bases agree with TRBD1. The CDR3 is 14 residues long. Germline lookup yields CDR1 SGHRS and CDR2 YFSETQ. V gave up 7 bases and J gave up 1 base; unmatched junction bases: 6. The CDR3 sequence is CASSGTGGNYGYTF. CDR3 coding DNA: TGCGCCAGCTCCGGGACAGGTGGTAACTATGGCTACACCTTC.

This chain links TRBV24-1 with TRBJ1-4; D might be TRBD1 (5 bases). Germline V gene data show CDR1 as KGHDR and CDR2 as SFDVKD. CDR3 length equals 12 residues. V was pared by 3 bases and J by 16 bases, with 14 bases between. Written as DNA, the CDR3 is TGTGCCACCAGTGATGTCACCGGGACCTCGTTTTTT. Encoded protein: CATSDVTGTSFF.

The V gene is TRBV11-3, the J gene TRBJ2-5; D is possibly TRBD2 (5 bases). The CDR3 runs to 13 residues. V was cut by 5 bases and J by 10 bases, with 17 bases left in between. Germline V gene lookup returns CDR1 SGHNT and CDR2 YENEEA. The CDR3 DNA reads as TGTGCCAGCAGCCCAGACTTGGGAGATAGCCAGTACTTC. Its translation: CASSPDLGDSQYF.

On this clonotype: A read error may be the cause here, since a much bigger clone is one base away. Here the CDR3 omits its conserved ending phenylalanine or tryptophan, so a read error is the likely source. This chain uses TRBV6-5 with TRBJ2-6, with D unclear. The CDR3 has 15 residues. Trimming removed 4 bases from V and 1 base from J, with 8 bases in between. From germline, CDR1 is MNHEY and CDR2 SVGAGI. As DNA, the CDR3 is TGTGCCAGCAGTTGCGGCGGATCTGGGGCCAACGTCCTGACTTCC. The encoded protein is CASSCGGSGANVLTS.

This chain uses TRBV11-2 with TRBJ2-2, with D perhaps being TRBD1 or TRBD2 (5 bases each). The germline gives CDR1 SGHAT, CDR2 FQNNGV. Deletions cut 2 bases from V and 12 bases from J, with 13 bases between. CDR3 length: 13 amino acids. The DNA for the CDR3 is TGTGCCAGCAGCTTACAGGGACCTGGGAAGCTGTTTTTT. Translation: CASSLQGPGKLFF.

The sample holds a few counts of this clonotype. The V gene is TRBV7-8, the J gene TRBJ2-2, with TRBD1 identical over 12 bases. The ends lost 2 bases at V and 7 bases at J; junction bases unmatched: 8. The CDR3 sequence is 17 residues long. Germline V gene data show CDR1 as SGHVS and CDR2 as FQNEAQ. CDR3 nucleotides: TGTGCCAGCAGCTTAAACCGGGACAGGGGGCTTTTCGGGGAGCTGTTTTTT. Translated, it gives CASSLNRDRGLFGELFF.

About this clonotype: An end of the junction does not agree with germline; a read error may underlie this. The CDR3 sequence: CANSFSTGYSYGQYF. The CDR3 coding sequence is TGTGCCAACAGCTTTTCAACAGGCTACTCCTACGGGCAGTACTTC. This rearrangement joins TRBV11-1 to TRBJ2-7; D is perhaps TRBD1 (5 bases). Germline V lookup: CDR1 SGHAT, CDR2 FQDESV (reference sequence). CDR3 length: 15 residues.

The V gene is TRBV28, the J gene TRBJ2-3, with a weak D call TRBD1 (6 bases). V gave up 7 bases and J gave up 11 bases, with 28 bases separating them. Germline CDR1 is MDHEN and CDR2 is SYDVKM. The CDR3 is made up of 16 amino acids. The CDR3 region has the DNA TGTGCCAGCATCCCCTCAGGGGCCCTGTTATGGTCGGGGCAGTATTTT. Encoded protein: CASIPSGALLWSGQYF.

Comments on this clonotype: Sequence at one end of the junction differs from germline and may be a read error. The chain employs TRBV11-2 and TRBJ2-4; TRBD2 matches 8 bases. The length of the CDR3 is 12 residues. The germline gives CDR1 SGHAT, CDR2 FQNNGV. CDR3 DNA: TGTGTCAGCAGATTTATGGACGGGGGGGAATACTTC. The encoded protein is CVSRFMDGGEYF.

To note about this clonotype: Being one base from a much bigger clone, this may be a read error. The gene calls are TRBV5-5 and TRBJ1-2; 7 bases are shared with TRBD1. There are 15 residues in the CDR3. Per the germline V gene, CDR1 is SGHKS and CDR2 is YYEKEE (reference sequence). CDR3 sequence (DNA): TGTGCCATCAGCTTGGCCGGTGACAGGGTAGGCGGCTACACCTTC. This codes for CAISLAGDRVGGYTF.

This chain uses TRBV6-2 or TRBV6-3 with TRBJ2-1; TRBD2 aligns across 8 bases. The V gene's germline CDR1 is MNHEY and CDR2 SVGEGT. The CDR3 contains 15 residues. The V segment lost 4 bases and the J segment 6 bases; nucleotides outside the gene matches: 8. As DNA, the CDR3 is TGTGCCAGCAGTTGGGCGGGGGGCCCCTGCAATGAGCAGTTCTTC. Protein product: CASSWAGGPCNEQFF.

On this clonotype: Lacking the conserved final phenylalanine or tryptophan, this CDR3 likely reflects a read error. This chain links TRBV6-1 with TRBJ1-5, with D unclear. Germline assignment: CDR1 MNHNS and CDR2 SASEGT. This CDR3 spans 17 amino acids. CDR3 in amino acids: CASSEASWGYSNQPQHY. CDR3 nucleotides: TGTGCCAGTAGTGAAGCGTCCTGGGGATACAGCAATCAGCCCCAGCATTAT.

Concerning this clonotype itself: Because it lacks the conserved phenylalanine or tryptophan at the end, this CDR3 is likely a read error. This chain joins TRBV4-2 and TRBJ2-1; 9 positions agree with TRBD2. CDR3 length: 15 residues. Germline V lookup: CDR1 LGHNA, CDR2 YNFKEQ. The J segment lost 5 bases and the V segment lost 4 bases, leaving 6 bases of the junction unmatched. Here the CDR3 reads CASSRAGGTHNEQFL. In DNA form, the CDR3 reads TGTGCCAGCAGCCGCGCGGGAGGGACCCACAATGAGCAGTTCTTA.

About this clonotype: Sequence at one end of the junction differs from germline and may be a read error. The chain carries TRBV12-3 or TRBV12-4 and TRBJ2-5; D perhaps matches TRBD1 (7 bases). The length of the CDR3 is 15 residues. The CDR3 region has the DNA TGTGCTAGCAGCCGGACGAGTCAGGGGGGTGAGACCCAGTACTTC. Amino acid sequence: CASSRTSQGGETQYF.

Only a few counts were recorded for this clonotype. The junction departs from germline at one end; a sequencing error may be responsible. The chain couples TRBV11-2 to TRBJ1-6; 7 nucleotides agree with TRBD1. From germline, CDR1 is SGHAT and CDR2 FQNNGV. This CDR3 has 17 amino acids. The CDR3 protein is CASSVTGRGGYNLPLHF. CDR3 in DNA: TGTGCCAGCAGTGTGACAGGGAGGGGGGGTTATAATTTACCCCTCCACTTT. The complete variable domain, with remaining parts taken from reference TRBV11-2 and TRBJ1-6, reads EAGVAQSPRYKIIEKRQSVAFWCNPISGHATLYWYQQILGQGPKLLIQFQNNGVVDDSQLPKDRFSAERLKGVDSTLKIQPAKLEDSAVYLCASSVTGRGGYNLPLHFGNGTRLTVT.

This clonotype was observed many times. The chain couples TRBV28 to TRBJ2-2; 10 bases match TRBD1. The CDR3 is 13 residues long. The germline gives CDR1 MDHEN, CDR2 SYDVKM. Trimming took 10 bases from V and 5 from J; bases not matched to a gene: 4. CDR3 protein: CANRDRGTGELFF. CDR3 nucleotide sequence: TGTGCCAACCGGGACAGGGGAACCGGGGAGCTGTTTTTT.

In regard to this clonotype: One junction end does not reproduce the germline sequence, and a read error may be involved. The CDR3, as DNA: TGTGCCAGCAGCTTGGGACAGGGCATCGGGGAGTTGTTTTTT. Encoded protein: CASSLGQGIGELFF. The J gene is TRBJ2-2, the V gene TRBV5-4; 7 bases map to TRBD1. There are 14 residues in the CDR3. The germline gives CDR1 SGHNT, CDR2 YYREEE (reference sequence).

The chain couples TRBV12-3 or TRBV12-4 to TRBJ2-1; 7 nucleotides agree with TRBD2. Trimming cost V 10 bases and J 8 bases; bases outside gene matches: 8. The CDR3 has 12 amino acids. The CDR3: CATMGGVDEQFF. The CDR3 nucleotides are TGTGCCACTATGGGGGGGGTTGATGAGCAGTTCTTC.

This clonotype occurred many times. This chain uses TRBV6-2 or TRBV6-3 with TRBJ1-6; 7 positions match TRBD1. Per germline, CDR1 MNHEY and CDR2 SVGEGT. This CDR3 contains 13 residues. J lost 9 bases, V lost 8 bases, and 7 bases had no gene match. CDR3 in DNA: TGTGCCAGCTCAAGGGGGCTGGGTTCACCCCTCCACTTT. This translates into CASSRGLGSPLHF.

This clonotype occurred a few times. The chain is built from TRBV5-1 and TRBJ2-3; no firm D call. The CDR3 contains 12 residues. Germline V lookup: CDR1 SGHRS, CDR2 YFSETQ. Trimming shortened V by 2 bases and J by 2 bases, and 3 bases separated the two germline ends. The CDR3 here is CASSLNTDTQYF. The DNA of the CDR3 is TGCGCCAGCAGCTTAAACACAGATACGCAGTATTTT.

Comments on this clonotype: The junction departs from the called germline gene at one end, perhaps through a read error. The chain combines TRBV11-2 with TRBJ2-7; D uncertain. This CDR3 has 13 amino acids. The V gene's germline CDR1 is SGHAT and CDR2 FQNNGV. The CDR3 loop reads CASSLDRGYEQCF. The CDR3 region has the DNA TGTGCCAGCAGCTTAGACAGAGGCTACGAGCAGTGCTTC.

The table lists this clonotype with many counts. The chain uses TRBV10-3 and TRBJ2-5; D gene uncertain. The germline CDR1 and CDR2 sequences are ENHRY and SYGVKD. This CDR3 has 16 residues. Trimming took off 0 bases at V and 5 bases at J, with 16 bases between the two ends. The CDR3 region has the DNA TGTGCCATCAGTGAGTCAACCCCCCGAGGTGGCGAGACCCAGTACTTC. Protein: CAISESTPRGGETQYF.

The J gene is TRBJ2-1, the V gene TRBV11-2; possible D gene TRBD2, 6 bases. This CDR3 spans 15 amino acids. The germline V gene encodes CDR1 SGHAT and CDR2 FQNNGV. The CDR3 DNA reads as TGTGGAAGCAGCTTAGTGAGTAGCGGTTACAATGAGCAGTTCTTC. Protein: CGSSLVSSGYNEQFF.

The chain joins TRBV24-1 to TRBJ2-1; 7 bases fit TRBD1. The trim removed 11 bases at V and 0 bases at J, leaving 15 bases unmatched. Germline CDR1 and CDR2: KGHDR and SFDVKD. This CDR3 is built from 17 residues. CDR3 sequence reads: CAKSDTTGSHSYNEQFF. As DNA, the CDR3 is TGTGCCAAAAGTGACACGACAGGGTCCCACTCCTACAATGAGCAGTTCTTC.

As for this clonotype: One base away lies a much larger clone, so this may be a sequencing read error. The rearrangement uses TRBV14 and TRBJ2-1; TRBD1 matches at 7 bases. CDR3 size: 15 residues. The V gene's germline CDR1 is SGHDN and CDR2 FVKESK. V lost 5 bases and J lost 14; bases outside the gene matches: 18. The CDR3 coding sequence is TGTGCCAGCAGCTCAAGAAAGGGGGCCGCTATCACGAAGTTCTTC. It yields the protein CASSSRKGAAITKFF. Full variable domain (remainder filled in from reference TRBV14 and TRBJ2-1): EAGVTQFPSHSVIEKGQTVTLRCDPISGHDNLYWYRRVMGKEIKFLLHFVKESKQDESGMPNNRFLAERTGGTYSTLKVQPAELEDSGVYFCASSSRKGAAITKFFGPGTRLTVL.

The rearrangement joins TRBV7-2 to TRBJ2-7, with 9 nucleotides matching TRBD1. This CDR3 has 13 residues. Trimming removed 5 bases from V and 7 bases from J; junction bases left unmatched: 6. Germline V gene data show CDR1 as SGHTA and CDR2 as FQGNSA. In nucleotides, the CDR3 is TGTGCCAGCAGCCTGGACAGGGGTGGGGAGCAGTACTTC. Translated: CASSLDRGGEQYF.

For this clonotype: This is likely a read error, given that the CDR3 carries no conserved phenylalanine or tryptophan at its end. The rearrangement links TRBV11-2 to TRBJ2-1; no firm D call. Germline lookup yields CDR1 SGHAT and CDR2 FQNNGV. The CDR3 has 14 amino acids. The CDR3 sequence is CASSLRAGTGPQFI. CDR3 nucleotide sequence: TGTGCAAGCAGCTTAAGGGCTGGCACCGGTCCGCAGTTCATC.